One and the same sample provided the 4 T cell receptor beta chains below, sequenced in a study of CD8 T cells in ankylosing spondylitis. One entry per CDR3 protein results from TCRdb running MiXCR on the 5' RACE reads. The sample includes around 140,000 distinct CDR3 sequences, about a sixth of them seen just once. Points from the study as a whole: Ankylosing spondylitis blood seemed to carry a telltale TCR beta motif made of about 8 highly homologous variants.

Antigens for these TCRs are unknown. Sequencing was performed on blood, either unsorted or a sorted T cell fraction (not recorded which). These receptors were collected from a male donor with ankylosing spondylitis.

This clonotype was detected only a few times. The CDR3 nucleotides are TGTGCCAGCACCGGACTAGCGGGCCTCAATGAGCAGTTCTTC. Its protein product is CASTGLAGLNEQFF. The J gene is TRBJ2-1, the V gene TRBV27; 11 bases agree with TRBD2. J gave up 6 bases and V 7 bases, and 5 bases lay outside the gene matches. The CDR3 is 14 amino acids. Germline CDR1 and CDR2: MNHEY and SMNVEV (reference sequence).

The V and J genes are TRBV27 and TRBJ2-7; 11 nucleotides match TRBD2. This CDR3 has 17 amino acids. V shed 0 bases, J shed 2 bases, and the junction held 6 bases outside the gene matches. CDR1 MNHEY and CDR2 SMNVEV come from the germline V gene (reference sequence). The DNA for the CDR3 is TGTGCCAGCAGTTTATCGGGTGGGACTAGCGGTCCCTACGAGCAGTACTTC. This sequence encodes CASSLSGGTSGPYEQYF.

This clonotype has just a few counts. Written as DNA, the CDR3 is TGTGCCAGCACAGGGTTAGGGGGCAATCAGCCCCAGCATTTT. Residues: CASTGLGGNQPQHF. V and J are TRBV27 and TRBJ1-5, with TRBD1 as a possible D gene (5 bases). V gave up 7 bases and J gave up 2 bases, with 12 bases separating them. Germline V lookup: CDR1 MNHEY, CDR2 SMNVEV (reference sequence). There are 14 residues in the CDR3.

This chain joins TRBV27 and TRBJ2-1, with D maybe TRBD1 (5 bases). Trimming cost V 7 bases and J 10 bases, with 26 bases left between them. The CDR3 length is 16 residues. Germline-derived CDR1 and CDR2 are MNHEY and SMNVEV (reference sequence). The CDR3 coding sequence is TGTGCCAGCACCCAAGTTTCATCCCTAGGGGCACGGGAGCAGTTCTTC. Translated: CASTQVSSLGAREQFF.